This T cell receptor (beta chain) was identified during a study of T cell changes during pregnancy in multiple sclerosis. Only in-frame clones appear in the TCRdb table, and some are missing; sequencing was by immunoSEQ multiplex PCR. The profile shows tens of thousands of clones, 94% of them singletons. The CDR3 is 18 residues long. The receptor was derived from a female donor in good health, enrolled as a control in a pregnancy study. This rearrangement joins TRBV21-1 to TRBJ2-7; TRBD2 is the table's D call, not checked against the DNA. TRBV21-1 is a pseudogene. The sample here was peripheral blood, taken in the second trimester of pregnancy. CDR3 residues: CASSKRALTSGSRDEQYF. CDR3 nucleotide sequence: TGTGCCAGCAGCAAAAGAGCTCTAACTAGCGGGAGTAGGGACGAGCAGTACTTC.